This T cell receptor (beta chain) derives from a study of memory CD4+ T cells and cytomegalovirus serostatus. In the study overall: This sample comes from healthy Belgian adults, 9 CMV seropositive, approximately 25 seronegative.

Single viable CD3+CD4+CD8-CD45RO+ cells were sorted as the memory CD4+ T cells. Clones were sequenced by immunoSEQ multiplex PCR, and TCRdb holds only the in-frame ones, with some missing. The table has about 64,000 clones, more than 70% seen once. The CDR3 contains 14 residues. V lost 2 bases to trimming and J lost 0 bases, with 7 bases between them. The germline V gene has CDR1 SGHVS and CDR2 FNYEAQ. This sequence was found in an adult in good health and CMV-seronegative. The sequencing sample was made of memory CD4+ T cells from blood. The genes are TRBV7-6 and TRBJ1-1; D unclear. CDR3 coding DNA: TGTGCCAGCAGCTTAAGGCTCCTGAACACTGAAGCTTTCTTT. Its translation: CASSLRLLNTEAFF.